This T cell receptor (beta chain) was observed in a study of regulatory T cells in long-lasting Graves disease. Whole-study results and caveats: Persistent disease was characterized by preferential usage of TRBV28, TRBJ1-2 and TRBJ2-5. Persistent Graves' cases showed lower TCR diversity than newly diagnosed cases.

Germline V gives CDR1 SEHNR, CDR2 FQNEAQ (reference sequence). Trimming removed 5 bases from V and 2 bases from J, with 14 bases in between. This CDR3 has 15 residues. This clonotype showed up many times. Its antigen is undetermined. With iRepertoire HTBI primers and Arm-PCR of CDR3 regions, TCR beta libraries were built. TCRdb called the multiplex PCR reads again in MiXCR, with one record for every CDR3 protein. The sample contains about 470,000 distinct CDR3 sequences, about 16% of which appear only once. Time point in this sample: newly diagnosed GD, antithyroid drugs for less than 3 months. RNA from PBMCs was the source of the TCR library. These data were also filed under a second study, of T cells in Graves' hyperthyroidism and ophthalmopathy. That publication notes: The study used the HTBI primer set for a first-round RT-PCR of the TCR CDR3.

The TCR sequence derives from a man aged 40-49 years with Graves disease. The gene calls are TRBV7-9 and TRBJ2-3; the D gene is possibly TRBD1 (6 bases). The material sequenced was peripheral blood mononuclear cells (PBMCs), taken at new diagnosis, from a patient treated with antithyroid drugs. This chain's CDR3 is CASSEPGQVTDTQYF. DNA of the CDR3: TGTGCCAGCAGCGAACCGGGACAAGTCACAGATACGCAGTATTTT.